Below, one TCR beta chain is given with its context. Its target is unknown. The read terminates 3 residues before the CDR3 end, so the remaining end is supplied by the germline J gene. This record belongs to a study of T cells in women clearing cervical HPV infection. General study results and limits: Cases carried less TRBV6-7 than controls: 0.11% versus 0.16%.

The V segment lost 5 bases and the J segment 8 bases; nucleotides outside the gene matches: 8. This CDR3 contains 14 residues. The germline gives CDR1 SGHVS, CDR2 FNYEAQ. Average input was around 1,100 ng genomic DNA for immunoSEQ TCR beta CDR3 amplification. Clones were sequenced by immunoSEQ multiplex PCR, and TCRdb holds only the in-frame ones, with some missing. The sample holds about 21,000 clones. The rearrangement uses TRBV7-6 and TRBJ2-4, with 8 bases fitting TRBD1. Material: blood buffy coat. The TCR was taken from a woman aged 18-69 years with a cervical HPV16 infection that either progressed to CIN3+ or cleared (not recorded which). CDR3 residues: CASSPRQGWDIQYF. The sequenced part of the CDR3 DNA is TGTGCCAGCAGCCCCCGACAGGGGTGGGACATT.